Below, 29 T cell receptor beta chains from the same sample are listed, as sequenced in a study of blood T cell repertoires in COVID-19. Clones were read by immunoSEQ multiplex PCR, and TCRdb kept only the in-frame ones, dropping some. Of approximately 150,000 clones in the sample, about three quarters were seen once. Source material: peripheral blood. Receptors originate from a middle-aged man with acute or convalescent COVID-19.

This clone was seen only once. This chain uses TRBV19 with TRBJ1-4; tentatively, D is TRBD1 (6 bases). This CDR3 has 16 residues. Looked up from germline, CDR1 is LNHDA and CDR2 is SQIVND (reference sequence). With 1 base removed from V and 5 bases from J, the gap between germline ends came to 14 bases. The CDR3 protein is CASSIGRTVTNEKLFF. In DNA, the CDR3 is TGTGCCAGTAGTATAGGCCGGACAGTCACAAATGAAAAACTGTTTTTT.

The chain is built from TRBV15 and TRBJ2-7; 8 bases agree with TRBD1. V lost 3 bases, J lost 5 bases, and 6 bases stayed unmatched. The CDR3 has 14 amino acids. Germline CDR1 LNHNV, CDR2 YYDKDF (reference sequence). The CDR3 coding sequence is TGTGCCACCAGCAGTTTCAGGGGGCCGGACGAGCAGTACGTC. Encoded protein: CATSSFRGPDEQYV.

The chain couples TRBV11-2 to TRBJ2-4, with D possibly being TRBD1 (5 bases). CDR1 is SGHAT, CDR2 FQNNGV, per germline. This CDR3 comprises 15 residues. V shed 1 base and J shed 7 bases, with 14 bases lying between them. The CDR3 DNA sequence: TGTGCCAGCAGCTTAGGACTCACACCAGGGAACATTCAGTACTTC. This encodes CASSLGLTPGNIQYF.

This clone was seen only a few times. CDR3 in amino acids: CASNPDRGTDTQYF. Written as DNA, the CDR3 is TGTGCCAGCAACCCGGACAGGGGCACAGATACGCAGTATTTT. The V and J genes are TRBV9 and TRBJ2-3, with TRBD1 matching over 8 bases. The V segment lost 6 bases and the J segment 1 base; nucleotides outside the gene matches: 4. The CDR3 runs to 14 residues. Germline values: CDR1 SGDLS, CDR2 YYNGEE. The full variable domain, rest sourced from reference TRBV9 and TRBJ2-3, is DSGVTQTPKHLITATGQRVTLRCSPRSGDLSVYWYQQSLDQGLQFLIQYYNGEERAKGNILERFSAQQFPDLHSELNLSSLELGDSALYFCASNPDRGTDTQYFGPGTRLTVL.

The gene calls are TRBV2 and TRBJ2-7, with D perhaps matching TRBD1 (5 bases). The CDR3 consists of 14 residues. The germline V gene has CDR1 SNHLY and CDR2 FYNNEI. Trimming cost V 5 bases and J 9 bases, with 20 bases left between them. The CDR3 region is CASSLSDSLGLQYV. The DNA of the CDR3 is TGTGCCAGCAGTCTATCAGACAGTCTGGGGTTGCAGTACGTC.

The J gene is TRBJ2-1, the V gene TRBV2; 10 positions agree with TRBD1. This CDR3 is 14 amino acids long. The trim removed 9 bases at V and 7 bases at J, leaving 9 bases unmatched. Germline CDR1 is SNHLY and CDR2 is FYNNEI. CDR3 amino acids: CASSGTGEGNEQFF. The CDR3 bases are TGTGCCAGTTCCGGGACAGGGGAGGGGAATGAGCAGTTCTTC.

Here the CDR3 reads CAARTDRNTEAFF. The CDR3 region has the DNA TGTGCCGCGAGGACAGACCGAAACACTGAAGCTTTCTTT. The rearrangement uses TRBV10-3 and TRBJ1-1, with a weak D call TRBD1 (6 bases). This CDR3 region has 13 residues. Trimming removed 11 bases from V and 2 bases from J, with 15 bases in between. Looked up from germline, CDR1 is ENHRY and CDR2 is SYGVKD.

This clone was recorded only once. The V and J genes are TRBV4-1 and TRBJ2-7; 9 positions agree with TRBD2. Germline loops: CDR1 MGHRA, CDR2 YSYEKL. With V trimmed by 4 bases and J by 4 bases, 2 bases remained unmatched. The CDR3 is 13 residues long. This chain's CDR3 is CASSRLAEYEQYF. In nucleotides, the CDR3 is TGCGCCAGCAGCCGACTAGCGGAGTACGAGCAGTACTTC.

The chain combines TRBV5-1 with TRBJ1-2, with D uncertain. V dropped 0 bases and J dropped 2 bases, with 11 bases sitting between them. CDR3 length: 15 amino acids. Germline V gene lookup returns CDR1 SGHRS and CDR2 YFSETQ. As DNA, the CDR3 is TGCGCCAGCAGCTTGGACGGTACCTCAAACTATGGCTACACCTTC. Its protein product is CASSLDGTSNYGYTF.

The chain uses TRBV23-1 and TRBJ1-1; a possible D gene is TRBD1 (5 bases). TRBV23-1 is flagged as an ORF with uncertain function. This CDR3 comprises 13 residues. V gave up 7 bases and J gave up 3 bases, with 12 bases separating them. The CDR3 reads CASTGIEYTEAFF. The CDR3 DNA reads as TGCGCCAGCACAGGGATCGAGTACACTGAAGCTTTCTTT.

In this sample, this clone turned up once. CDR3 residues: CASSEVGASYNSPLHF. Written as DNA, the CDR3 is TGTGCCAGCAGTGAAGTAGGGGCATCCTATAATTCACCCCTCCACTTT. The V gene is TRBV2, the J gene TRBJ1-6; possibly TRBD1 for D (5 bases). CDR3 length: 16 amino acids. Trimming pared 1 base from V and 1 base from J, leaving 8 bases between. The germline V gene has CDR1 SNHLY and CDR2 FYNNEI. Variable domain in full (rest from reference TRBV2 and TRBJ1-6): EPEVTQTPSHQVTQMGQEVILRCVPISNHLYFYWYRQILGQKVEFLVSFYNNEISEKSEIFDDQFSVERPDGSNFTLKIRSTKLEDSAMYFCASSEVGASYNSPLHFGNGTRLTVT.

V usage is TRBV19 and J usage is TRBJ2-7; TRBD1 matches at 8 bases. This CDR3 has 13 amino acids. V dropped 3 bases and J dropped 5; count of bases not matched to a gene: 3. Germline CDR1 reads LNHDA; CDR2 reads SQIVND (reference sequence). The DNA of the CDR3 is TGTGCCAGTAGTATGACAGGGGCCCACGAGCAGTACGTC. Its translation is CASSMTGAHEQYV.

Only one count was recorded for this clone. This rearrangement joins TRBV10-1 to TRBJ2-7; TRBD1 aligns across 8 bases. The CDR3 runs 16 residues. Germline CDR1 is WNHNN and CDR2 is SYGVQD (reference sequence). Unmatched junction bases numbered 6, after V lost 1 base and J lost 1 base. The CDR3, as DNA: TGCGCCAGCAGTGAGTTACCGACAGGGGATTCCTACGAGCAGTACTTC. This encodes CASSELPTGDSYEQYF.

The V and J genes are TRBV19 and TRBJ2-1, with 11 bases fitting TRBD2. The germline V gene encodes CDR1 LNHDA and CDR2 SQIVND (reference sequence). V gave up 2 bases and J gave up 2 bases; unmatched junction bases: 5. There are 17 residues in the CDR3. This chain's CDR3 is CASSILAGGPTYNEQFF. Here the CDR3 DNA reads TGTGCCAGTAGTATATTAGCGGGGGGGCCAACCTACAATGAGCAGTTCTTC.

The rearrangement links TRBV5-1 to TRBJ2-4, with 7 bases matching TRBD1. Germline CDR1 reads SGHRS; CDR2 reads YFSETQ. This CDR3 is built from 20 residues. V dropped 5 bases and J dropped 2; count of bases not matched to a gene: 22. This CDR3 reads CASSLHAFSTTQGTKNIQYF. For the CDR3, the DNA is TGCGCCAGCAGTCTACATGCTTTTTCAACGACACAGGGGACCAAAAACATTCAGTACTTC.

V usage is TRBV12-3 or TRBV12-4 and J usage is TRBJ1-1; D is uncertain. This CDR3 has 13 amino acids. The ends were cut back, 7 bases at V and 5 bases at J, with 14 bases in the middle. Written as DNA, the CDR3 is TGTGCCAGCACCTCCCAGGAGGCGACTGAAGCTTTCTTT. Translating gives CASTSQEATEAFF.

The CDR3 nucleotides are TGTGCCAGCTCACCACCGTTGACAGGGAGCAATCAGCCCCAGCATTTT. The encoded protein is CASSPPLTGSNQPQHF. The chain joins TRBV18 to TRBJ1-5; 7 nucleotides align to TRBD1. The CDR3 spans 16 residues. Germline loops: CDR1 KGHSH, CDR2 LQKENI. Trimming at V came to 0 bases and at J to 1 base, leaving 3 bases not matched to a gene.

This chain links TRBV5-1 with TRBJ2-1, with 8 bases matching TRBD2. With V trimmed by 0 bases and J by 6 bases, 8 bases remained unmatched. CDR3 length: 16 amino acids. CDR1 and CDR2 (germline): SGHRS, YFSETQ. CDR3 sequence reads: CASSLEFRGGVNEQFF. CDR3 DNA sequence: TGCGCCAGCAGCTTGGAATTTCGGGGGGGTGTCAATGAGCAGTTCTTC.

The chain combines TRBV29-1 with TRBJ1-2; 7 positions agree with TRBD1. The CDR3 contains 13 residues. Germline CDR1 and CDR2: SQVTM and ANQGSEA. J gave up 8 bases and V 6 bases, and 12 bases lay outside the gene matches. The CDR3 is CSVHPRTGEGYTF. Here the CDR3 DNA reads TGCAGCGTCCACCCACGCACAGGGGAGGGCTACACCTTC. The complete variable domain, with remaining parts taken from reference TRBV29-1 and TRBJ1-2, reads SAVISQKPSRDICQRGTSLTIQCQVDSQVTMMFWYRQQPGQSLTLIATANQGSEATYESGFVIDKFPISRPNLTFSTLTVSNMSPEDSSIYLCSVHPRTGEGYTFGSGTRLTVV.

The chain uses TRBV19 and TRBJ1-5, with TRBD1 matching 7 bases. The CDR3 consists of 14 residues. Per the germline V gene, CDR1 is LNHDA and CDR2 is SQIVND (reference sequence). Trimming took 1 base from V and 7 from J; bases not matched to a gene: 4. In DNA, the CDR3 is TGTGCCAGTAGTATAGGAGGGGGCGGCCAGCCCCAGCATTTT. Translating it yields CASSIGGGGQPQHF.

The CDR3 reads CAIWTGNNSPLHF. The DNA for the CDR3 is TGTGCCATATGGACAGGGAATAATTCACCCCTCCACTTT. The chain combines TRBV10-3 with TRBJ1-6, with 8 nucleotides matching TRBD1. This CDR3 spans 13 amino acids. Trimming removed 9 bases from V and 5 bases from J; junction bases left unmatched: 3. Germline-derived CDR1 and CDR2 are ENHRY and SYGVKD.

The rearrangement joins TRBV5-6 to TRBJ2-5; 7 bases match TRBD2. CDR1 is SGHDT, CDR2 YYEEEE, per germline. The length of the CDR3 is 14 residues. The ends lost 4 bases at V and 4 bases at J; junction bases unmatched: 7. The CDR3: CASSPLADGETQYF. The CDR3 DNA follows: TGTGCCAGCAGCCCGCTAGCGGATGGAGAGACCCAGTACTTC. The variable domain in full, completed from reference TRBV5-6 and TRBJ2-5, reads DAGVTQSPTHLIKTRGQQVTLRCSPKSGHDTVSWYQQALGQGPQFIFQYYEEEERQRGNFPDRFSGHQFPNYSSELNVNALLLGDSALYLCASSPLADGETQYFGPGTRLLVL.

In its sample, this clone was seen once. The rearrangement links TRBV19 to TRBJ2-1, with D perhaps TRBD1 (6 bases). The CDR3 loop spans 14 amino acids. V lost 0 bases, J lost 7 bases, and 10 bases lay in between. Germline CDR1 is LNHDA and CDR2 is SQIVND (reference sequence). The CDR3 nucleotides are TGTGCCAGTAGTATAGAGAGGGACATAAATGAGCAGTTCTTC. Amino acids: CASSIERDINEQFF.

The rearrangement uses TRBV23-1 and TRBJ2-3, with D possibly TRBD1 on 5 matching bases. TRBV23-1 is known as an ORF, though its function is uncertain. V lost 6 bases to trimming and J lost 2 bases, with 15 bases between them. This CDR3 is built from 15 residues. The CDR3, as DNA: TGCGCCAGCAGCCTTCAAGGGGCTAACACAGATACGCAGTATTTT. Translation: CASSLQGANTDTQYF.

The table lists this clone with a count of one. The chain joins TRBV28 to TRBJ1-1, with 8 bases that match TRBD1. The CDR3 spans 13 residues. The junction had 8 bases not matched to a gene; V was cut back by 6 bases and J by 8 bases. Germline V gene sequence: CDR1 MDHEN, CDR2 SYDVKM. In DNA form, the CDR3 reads TGTGCCAGCAGCACCCACGGACAGGGAGAAGCTTTCTTT. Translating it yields CASSTHGQGEAFF.

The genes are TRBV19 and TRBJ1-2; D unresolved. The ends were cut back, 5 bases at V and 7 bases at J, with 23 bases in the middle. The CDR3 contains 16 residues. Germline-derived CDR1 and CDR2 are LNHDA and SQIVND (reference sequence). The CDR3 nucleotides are TGTGCCAGTAGTGAACGGACGGGAGCGCTCATGGTTGGCTACACCTTC. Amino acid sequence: CASSERTGALMVGYTF.

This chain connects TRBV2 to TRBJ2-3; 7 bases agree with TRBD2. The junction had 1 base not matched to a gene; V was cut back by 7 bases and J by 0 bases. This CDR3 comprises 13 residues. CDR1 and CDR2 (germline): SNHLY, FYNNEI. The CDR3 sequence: CASTGGSTDTQYF. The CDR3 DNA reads TGTGCCAGCACCGGGGGGAGCACAGATACGCAGTATTTT. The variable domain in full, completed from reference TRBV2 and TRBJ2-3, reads EPEVTQTPSHQVTQMGQEVILRCVPISNHLYFYWYRQILGQKVEFLVSFYNNEISEKSEIFDDQFSVERPDGSNFTLKIRSTKLEDSAMYFCASTGGSTDTQYFGPGTRLTVL.

CDR3 sequence: CASSGDSYNSPLHF. The CDR3 DNA is TGTGCCAGCAGTGGAGACAGTTATAATTCACCCCTCCACTTT. The rearrangement uses TRBV25-1 and TRBJ1-6, with D perhaps matching TRBD1 (5 bases). The CDR3 has 14 amino acids. Germline CDR1 MGHDK, CDR2 SYGVNS. Trimming shortened V by 4 bases and J by 4 bases, and 8 bases separated the two germline ends.

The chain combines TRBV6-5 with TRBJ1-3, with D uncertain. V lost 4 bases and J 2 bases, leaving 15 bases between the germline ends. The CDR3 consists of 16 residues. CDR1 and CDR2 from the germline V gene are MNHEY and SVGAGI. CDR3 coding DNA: TGTGCCAGCAGTTTGGACCCTAGCGTCCCTGGAAACACCATATATTTT. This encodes CASSLDPSVPGNTIYF.